Given below is one T cell receptor beta chain in context. Its antigen is still unknown. A second PCR, run for 7 to 11 cycles, used a sample-barcoded 5' primer plus a J-beta primer mix. In TCRdb, the 5' RACE reads were re-called with MiXCR into one record per CDR3 protein. The table lists 730,000 or so distinct CDR3 sequences, around 38% of them singletons. This record belongs to a study of blood T cells in healthy people across ages. V lost 0 bases and J 0 bases, leaving 6 bases between the germline ends. This CDR3 is built from 15 residues. Germline V gene lookup returns CDR1 SGHTA and CDR2 FQGTGA. Whole-study findings and limits: A conclusive naive versus antigen-experienced comparison was prevented by the unsorted PBMCs. TCR beta diversity tracked closely with naive T cell percentage.

The donors, healthy Caucasians from Russia, were aged roughly 6 to 90. Input material: blood. The chain couples TRBV7-3 to TRBJ2-1; D not resolved. This sequence originates from an elderly man in good health. The CDR3 loop is CASSLTPSSYNEQFF. CDR3 nucleotide sequence: TGTGCCAGCAGCTTAACCCCCAGCTCCTACAATGAGCAGTTCTTC.